The present T cell receptor (beta chain) was sequenced within a study of technical replicates of blood from several donors. Data came from immunoSEQ multiplex PCR; TCRdb stores just in-frame clones and leaves some out. Of about 75,000 clones in the sample, 92% are singletons; the top ten hold around 0.42%. Trimming at V came to 4 bases and at J to 4 bases, leaving 6 bases not matched to a gene. CDR3 length: 15 amino acids. Looked up from germline, CDR1 is SGHAT and CDR2 is FQNNGV. The sequencing input was T cells isolated from PBMCs. The receptor was derived from a human donor in good health. V is TRBV11-2 and J is TRBJ2-3; TRBD2 aligns across 9 bases. In DNA, the CDR3 is TGTGCCAGCAGCTCTAGCGGGGCGAGACCAGATACGCAGTATTTT. Amino acid sequence: CASSSSGARPDTQYF.